This TCR beta chain was obtained from a study of OX40 agonist ivuxolimab in advanced cancers. Study in general: Dose-escalation patients suffered from hepatocellular carcinoma, melanoma, renal cell or head and neck cancer. Whole-study findings and limits: Relative to CD4+ cells, CD8+ T cells on average had more expanded clones. Not determined was the antigen specificity of the expanded peripheral T cells. In the 0.1-3.0 mg/kg groups, partial responders showed among the lowest expansion.

This clone was seen just once. The antigen is not known. Clones were read by immunoSEQ multiplex PCR, and TCRdb kept only the in-frame ones, dropping some. Of more than 25,000 clones listed, around 74% were seen once; the top ten hold around 12%. The germline gives CDR1 GTSNPN, CDR2 SVGIG (reference sequence). This CDR3 is 12 amino acids long. V lost 4 bases and J lost 0, with 4 bases in between. This material consisted of CD4+ or CD8+ T cells sorted from blood, taken in a trial of the OX40 agonist ivuxolimab. The clonotype originates from an adult with an advanced solid tumor such as melanoma, head and neck, liver or kidney cancer. This chain uses TRBV30 with TRBJ1-3; D gene uncertain. For the CDR3, the DNA is TGTGCCTGGACTAGCTCTGGAAACACCATATATTTT. Its translation is CAWTSSGNTIYF.